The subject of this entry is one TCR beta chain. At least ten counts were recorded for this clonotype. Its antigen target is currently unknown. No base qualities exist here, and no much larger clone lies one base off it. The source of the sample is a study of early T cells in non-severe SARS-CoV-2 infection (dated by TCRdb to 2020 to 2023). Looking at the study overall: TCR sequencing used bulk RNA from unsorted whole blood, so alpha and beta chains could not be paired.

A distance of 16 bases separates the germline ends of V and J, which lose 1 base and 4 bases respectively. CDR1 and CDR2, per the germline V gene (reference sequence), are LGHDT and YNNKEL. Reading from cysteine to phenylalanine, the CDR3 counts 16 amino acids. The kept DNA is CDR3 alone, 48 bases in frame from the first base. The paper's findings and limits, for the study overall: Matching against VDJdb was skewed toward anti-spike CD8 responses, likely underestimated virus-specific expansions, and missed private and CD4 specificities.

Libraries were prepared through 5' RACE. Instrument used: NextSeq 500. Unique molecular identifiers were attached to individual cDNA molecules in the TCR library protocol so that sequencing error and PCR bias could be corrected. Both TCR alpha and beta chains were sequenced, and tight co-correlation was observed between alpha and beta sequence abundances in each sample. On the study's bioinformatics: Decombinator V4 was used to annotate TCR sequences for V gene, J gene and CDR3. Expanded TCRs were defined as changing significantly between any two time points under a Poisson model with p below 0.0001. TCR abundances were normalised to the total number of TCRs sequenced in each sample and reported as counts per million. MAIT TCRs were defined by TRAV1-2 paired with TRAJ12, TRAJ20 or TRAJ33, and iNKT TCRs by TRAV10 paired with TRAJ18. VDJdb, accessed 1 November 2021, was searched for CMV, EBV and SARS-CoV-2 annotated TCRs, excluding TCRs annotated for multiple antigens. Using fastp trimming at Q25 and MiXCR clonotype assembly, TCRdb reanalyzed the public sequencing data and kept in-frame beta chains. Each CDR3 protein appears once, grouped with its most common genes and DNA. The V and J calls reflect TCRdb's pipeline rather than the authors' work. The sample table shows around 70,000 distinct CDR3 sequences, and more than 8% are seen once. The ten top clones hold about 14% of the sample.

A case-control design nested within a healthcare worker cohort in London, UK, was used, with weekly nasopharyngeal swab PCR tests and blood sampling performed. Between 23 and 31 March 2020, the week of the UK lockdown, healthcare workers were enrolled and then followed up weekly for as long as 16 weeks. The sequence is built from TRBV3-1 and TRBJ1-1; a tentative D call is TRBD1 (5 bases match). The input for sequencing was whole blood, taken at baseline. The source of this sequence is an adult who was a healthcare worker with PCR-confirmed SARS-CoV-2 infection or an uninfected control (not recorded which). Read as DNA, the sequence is TGTGCCAGCAGCCAAGCGGGACGGGTGGGGTTCACTGAAGCTTTCTTT. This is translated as CASSQAGRVGFTEAFF.